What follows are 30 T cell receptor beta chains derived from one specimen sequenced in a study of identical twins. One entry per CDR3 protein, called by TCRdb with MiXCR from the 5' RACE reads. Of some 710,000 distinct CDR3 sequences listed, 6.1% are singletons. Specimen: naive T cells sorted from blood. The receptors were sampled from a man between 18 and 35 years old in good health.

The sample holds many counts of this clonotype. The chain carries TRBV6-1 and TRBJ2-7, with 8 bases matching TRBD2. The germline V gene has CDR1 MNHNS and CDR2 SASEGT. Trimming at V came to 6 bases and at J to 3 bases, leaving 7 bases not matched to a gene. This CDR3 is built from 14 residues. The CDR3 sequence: CASRRTSSNYEQYF. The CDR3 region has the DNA TGTGCCAGCAGGAGGACTAGCAGTAACTACGAGCAGTACTTC.

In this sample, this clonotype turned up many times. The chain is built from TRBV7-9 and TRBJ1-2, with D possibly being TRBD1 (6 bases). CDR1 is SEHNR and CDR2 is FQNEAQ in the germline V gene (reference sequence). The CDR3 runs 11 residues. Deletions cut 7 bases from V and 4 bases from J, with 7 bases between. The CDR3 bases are TGTGCCAGCACGACAGGCTATGGCTACACCTTC. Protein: CASTTGYGYTF.

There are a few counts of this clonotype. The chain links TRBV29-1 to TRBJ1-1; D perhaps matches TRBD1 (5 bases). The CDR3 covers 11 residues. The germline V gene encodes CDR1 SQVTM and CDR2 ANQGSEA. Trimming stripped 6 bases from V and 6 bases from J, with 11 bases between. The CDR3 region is CSVWGPAEAFF. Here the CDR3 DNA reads TGCAGCGTCTGGGGACCCGCTGAAGCTTTCTTT.

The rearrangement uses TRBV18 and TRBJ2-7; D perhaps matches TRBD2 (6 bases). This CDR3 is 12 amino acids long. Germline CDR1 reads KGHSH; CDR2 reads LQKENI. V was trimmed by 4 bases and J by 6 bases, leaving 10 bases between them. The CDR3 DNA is TGTGCCAGCTCACTAGCGGAAGGCGAGCAGTACGTC. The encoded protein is CASSLAEGEQYV.

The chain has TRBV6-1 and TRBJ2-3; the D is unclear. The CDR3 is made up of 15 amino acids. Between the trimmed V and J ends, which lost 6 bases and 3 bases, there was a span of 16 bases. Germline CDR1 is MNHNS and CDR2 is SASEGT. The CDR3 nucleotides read TGTGCCAGCAGGCCCATATGGTCCCTTACAGATACGCAGTATTTT. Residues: CASRPIWSLTDTQYF.

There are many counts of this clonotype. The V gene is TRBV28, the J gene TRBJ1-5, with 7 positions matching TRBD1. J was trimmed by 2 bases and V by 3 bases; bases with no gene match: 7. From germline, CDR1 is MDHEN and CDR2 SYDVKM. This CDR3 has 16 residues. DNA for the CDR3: TGTGCCAGCAGTTTGTACAGGGGCGATGGCAATCAGCCCCAGCATTTT. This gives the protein CASSLYRGDGNQPQHF.

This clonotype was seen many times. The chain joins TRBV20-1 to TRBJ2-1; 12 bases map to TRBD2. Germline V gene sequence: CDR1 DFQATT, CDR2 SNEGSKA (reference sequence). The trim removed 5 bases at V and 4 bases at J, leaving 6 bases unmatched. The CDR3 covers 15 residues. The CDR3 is CSARSGTSGYNEQFF. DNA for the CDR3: TGCAGTGCTCGGTCCGGGACTAGCGGGTACAATGAGCAGTTCTTC.

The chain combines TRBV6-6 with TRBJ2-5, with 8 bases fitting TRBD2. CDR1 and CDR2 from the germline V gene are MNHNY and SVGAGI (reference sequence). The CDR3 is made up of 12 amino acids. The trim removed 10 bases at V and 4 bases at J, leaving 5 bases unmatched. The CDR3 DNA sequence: TGTGCCACCGGACTAGCCACAGAGACCCAGTACTTC. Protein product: CATGLATETQYF.

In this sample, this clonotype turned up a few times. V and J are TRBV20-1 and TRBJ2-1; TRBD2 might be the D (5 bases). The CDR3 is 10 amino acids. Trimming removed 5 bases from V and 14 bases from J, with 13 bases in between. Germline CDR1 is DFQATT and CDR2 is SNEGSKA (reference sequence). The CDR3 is CSAQLESEFF. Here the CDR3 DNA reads TGCAGTGCTCAACTAGAGAGTGAGTTCTTC.

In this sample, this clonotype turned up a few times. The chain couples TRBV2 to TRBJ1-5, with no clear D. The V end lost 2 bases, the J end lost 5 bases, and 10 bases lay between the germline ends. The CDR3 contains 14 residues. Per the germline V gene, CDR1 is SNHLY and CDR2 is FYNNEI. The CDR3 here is CASSELKGYQPQHF. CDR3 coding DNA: TGTGCCAGCAGTGAATTGAAAGGGTATCAGCCCCAGCATTTT.

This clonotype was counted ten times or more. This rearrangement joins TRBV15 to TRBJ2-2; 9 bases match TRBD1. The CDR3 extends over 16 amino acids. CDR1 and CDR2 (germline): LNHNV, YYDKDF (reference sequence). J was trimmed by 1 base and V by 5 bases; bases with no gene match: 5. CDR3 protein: CATSSRQGVNTGELFF. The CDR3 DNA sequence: TGTGCCACCAGCTCAAGACAGGGGGTGAACACCGGGGAGCTGTTTTTT.

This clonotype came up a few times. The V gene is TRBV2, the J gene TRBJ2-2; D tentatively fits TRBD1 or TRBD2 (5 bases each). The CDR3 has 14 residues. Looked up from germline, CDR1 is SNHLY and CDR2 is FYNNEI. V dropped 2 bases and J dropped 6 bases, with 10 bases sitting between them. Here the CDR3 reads CASSEIEGPGELFF. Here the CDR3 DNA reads TGTGCCAGCAGTGAAATCGAGGGACCCGGGGAGCTGTTTTTT.

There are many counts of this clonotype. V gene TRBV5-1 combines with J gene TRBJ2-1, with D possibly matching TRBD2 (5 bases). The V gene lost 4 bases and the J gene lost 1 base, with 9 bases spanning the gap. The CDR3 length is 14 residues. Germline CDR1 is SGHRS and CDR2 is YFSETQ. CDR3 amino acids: CASSTRRSYNEQFF. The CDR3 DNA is TGCGCCAGCAGCACCCGGAGGTCCTACAATGAGCAGTTCTTC. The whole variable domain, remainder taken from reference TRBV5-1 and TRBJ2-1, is KAGVTQTPRYLIKTRGQQVTLSCSPISGHRSVSWYQQTPGQGLQFLFEYFSETQRNKGNFPGRFSGRQFSNSRSEMNVSTLELGDSALYLCASSTRRSYNEQFFGPGTRLTVL.

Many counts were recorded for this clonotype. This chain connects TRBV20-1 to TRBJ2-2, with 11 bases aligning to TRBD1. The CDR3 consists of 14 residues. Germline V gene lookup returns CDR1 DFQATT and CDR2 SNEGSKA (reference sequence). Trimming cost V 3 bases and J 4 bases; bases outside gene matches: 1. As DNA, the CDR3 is TGCAGTGCTAGGGACAGGGGGCCCACCGGGGAGCTGTTTTTT. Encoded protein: CSARDRGPTGELFF.

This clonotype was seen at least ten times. The CDR3 protein is CASSQTYEQFF. The CDR3 nucleotides read TGCGCCAGCAGCCAAACTTATGAGCAGTTCTTC. The J gene is TRBJ2-1, the V gene TRBV4-1, with D unresolved. In germline, CDR1 is MGHRA, CDR2 YSYEKL. V was pared by 2 bases and J by 8 bases, with 4 bases between. There are 11 residues in the CDR3.

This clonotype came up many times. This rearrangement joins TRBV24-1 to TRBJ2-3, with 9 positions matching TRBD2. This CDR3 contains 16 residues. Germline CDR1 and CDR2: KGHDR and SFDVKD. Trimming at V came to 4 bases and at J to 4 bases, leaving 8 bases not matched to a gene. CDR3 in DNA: TGTGCCACCAGTGACGTGGGACTAGCCGGGGCAGATACGCAGTATTTT. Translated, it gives CATSDVGLAGADTQYF.

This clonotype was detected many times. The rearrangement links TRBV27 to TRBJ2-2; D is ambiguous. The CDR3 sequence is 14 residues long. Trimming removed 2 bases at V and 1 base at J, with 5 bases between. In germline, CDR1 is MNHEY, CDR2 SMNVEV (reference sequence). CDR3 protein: CASSLQRNTGELFF. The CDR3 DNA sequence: TGTGCCAGCAGTTTACAAAGGAACACCGGGGAGCTGTTTTTT.

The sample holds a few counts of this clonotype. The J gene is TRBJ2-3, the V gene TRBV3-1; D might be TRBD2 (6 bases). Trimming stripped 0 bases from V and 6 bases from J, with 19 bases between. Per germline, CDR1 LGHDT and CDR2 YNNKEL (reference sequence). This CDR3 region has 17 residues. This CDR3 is CASSQDPGEYTTDTQYF. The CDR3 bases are TGTGCCAGCAGCCAAGATCCGGGGGAGTACACCACTGATACGCAGTATTTT.

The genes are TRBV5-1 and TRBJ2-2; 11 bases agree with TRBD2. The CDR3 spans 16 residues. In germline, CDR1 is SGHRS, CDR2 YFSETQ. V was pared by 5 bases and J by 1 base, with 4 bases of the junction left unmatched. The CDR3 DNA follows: TGCGCCAGCAGGACTGGGACTAGCGGGAACACCGGGGAGCTGTTTTTT. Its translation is CASRTGTSGNTGELFF.

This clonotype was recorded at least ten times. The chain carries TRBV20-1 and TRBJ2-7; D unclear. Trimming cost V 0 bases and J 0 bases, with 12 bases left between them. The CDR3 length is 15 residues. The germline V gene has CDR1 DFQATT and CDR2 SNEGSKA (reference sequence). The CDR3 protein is CSARDNKGPSYEQYV. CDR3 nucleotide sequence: TGCAGTGCTAGAGATAACAAGGGCCCCTCCTACGAGCAGTACGTC.

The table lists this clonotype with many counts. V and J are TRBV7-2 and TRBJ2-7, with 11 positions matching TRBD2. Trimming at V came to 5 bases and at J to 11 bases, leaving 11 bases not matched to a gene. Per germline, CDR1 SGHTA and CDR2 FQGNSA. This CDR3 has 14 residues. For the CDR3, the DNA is TGTGCCAGCAGCCCCACTAGCGGGAGTCCCTTTGAGTACGTC. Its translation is CASSPTSGSPFEYV.

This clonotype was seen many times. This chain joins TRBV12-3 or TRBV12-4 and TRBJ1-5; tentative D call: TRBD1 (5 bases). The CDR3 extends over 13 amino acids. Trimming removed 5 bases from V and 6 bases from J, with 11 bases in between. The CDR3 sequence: CASSRGALQPQHF. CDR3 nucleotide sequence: TGTGCCAGCAGTCGCGGGGCTCTTCAGCCCCAGCATTTT.

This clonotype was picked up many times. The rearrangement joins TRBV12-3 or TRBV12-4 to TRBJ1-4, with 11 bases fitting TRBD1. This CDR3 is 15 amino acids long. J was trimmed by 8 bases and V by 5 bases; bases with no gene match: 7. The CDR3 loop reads CASSPWTGGDEKLFF. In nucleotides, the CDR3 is TGTGCCAGCAGTCCTTGGACAGGGGGCGACGAAAAACTGTTTTTT.

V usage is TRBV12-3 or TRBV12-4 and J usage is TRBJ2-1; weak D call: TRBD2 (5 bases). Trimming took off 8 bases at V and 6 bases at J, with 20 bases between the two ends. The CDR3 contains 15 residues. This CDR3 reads CASGRLVGVGNEQFF. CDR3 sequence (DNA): TGTGCCAGCGGGCGGCTAGTGGGAGTCGGCAATGAGCAGTTCTTC.

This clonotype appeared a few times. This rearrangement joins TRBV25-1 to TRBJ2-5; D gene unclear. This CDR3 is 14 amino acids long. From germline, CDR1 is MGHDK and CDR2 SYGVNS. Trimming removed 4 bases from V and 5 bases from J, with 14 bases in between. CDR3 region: CASSVSPGRETQYF. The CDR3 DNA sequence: TGTGCCAGCAGTGTGTCGCCCGGTAGGGAGACCCAGTACTTC.

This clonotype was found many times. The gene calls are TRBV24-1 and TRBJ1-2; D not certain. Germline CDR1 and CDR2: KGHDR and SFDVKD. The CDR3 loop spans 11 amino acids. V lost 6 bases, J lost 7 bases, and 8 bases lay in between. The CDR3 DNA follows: TGTGCCACCAGTTGGATGCGTGGCTACACCTTC. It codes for CATSWMRGYTF.

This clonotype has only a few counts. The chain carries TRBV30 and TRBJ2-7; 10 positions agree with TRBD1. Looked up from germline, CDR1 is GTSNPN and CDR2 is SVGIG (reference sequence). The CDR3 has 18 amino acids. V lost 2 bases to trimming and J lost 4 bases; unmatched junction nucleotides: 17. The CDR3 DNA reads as TGTGCCTGGAGTTCATCAGGGGATGGGACAGGGGCTTTTTACGAGCAGTACGTC. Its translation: CAWSSSGDGTGAFYEQYV.

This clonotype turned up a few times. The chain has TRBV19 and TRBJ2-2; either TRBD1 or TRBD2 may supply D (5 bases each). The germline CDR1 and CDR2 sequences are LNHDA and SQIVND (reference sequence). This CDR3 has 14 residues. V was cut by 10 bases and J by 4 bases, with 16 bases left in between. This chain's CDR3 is CATFEGTITGELFF. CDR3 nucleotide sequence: TGTGCCACCTTCGAGGGGACCATCACCGGGGAGCTGTTTTTT.

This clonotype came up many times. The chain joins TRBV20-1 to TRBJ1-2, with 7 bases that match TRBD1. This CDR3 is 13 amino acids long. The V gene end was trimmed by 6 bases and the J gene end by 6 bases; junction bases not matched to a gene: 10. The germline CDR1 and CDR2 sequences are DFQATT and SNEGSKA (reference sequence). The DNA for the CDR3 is TGCAGTGCCACAACAGGGGTTCACCATGGCTACACCTTC. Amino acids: CSATTGVHHGYTF.

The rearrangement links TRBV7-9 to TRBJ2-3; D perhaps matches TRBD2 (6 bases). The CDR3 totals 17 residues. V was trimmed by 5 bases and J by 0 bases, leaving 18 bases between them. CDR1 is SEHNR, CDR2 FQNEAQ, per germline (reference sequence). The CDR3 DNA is TGTGCCAGCAGCACGCCGGGACTGTATTCTAGCACAGATACGCAGTATTTT. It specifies CASSTPGLYSSTDTQYF. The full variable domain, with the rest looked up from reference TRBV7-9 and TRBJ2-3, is DTGVSQNPRHKITKRGQNVTFRCDPISEHNRLYWYRQTLGQGPEFLTYFQNEAQLEKSRLLSDRFSAERPKGSFSTLEIQRTEQGDSAMYLCASSTPGLYSSTDTQYFGPGTRLTVL.